Sequencing of this TCR beta chain was carried out in a study of Ad26.COV2.S vaccination and SARS-CoV-2 variants. The sample's treatment: around 19 received Ad26.COV2.S at low or high dose, single or two shots; roughly five received placebo; per-sample allocation not given. Repertoires come from day 63 after the first vaccine or placebo injection. Repertoires were generated with immunoSEQ multiplex PCR, while TCRdb's copy carries only in-frame clones and drops some. This table holds around 300,000 clones, about 85% found once. V shed 5 bases, J shed 0 bases, and the junction held 4 bases outside the gene matches. CDR1 and CDR2 from the germline V gene are SGHAT and FQNNGV. CDR3 length equals 14 residues. This clone has a single count.

The chain employs TRBV11-2 and TRBJ2-7; 7 bases match TRBD1. The material was peripheral blood, obtained in a trial of Ad26.COV2.S vaccine versus placebo. The TCR sequence derives from a person between 18 and 59 years old who received the Ad26.COV2.S COVID-19 vaccine or a placebo. CDR3 residues: CASSRSGGSYEQYF. CDR3 nucleotide sequence: TGTGCCAGCAGCCGATCAGGGGGCTCCTACGAGCAGTACTTC.